These T cell receptor beta chains were read from a single sample in a study of cytomegalovirus exposure and HLA in healthy donors. Some clones are missing from TCRdb's copy, which holds only in-frame ones; the method was immunoSEQ multiplex PCR. Of about 200,000 clones listed, 82% are singletons. The sequencing input was PBMCs. These receptors came from a boy between 2 and 10 years old in good health and CMV-seronegative. Both conserved end residues are part of each CDR3. Fields, in order: D gene, clone size, J gene, CDR3 length, V gene, CDR3 protein, CDR3 DNA. A D gene is named only where the DNA matches it firmly. Rows give clone size only sometimes, using once, few, many, or a class for an expanded clone.

D: TRBD1; size: -; J: TRBJ1-1; length: 13; V: TRBV7-2; CDR3: CASITGGSGEAFF; DNA: TGTGCCAGCATCACAGGGGGGTCGGGGGAAGCTTTCTTT
D: -; size: -; J: TRBJ2-7; length: 11; V: TRBV20-1; CDR3: CSADSLYEQYF; DNA: TGCAGTGCGGACAGTCTCTACGAGCAGTACTTC
D: -; size: -; J: TRBJ1-6; length: 15; V: TRBV14; CDR3: CASSRRLTDYSPLHF; DNA: TGTGCCAGCAGCCGCCGCCTGACTGACTATTCACCCCTCCACTTT
D: -; size: -; J: TRBJ2-2; length: 16; V: TRBV29-1; CDR3: CSVGGGVGAPTGELFF; DNA: TGCAGCGTGGGGGGGGGTGTGGGGGCGCCTACCGGGGAGCTGTTTTTT
D: -; size: -; J: TRBJ1-4; length: 18; V: TRBV27; CDR3: CASSSRRTDGGTNEKLFF; DNA: TGTGCCAGCAGTTCCCGCCGGACTGACGGGGGGACTAATGAAAAACTGTTTTTT
D: TRBD1; size: -; J: TRBJ2-3; length: 14; V: TRBV11-1; CDR3: CASSLHRGEDTQYF; DNA: TGTGCCAGCAGCTTACACAGGGGCGAAGATACGCAGTATTTT
D: TRBD2; size: -; J: TRBJ2-1; length: 15; V: TRBV6-5; CDR3: CASSYSAGVLNEQFF; DNA: TGTGCCAGCAGTTACTCGGCGGGGGTTCTAAATGAGCAGTTCTTC
D: -; size: once; J: TRBJ2-1; length: 15; V: TRBV4-2; CDR3: CASSQNREIYNEQFF; DNA: TGTGCCAGCAGCCAGAACCGCGAAATCTACAATGAGCAGTTCTTC
D: TRBD1; size: -; J: TRBJ1-2; length: 15; V: TRBV4-2; CDR3: CASSQSAGGQGGYTF; DNA: TGTGCCAGCAGCCAATCGGCGGGGGGACAGGGTGGCTACACCTTC
D: -; size: -; J: TRBJ1-2; length: 15; V: TRBV13; CDR3: CASSSGGQMQRGYTF; DNA: TGTGCCAGCAGCTCGGGGGGACAAATGCAGCGCGGCTACACCTTC
D: -; size: -; J: TRBJ2-3; length: 12; V: TRBV2; CDR3: CASSVRMDTQYF; DNA: TGTGCCAGCAGTGTGCGGATGGATACGCAGTATTTT
D: -; size: -; J: TRBJ1-2; length: 13; V: TRBV7-2; CDR3: CASSPGQGYGYTF; DNA: TGTGCCAGCAGCCCCGGCCAGGGCTATGGCTACACCTTC
D: -; size: -; J: TRBJ1-6; length: 15; V: TRBV27; CDR3: CASSLGSADASPLHF; DNA: TGTGCCAGCAGTTTAGGCAGTGCCGATGCCTCACCCCTCCACTTT
D: -; size: -; J: TRBJ1-2; length: 15; V: TRBV6-5; CDR3: CASSYSGHIAYGYTF; DNA: TGTGCCAGCAGTTACTCTGGACATATCGCCTATGGCTACACCTTC
D: TRBD1; size: -; J: TRBJ2-5; length: 14; V: TRBV18; CDR3: CASSPTGAKETQYF; DNA: TGTGCCAGCTCACCAACAGGGGCAAAAGAGACCCAGTACTTC
D: TRBD1; size: once; J: TRBJ1-2; length: 14; V: TRBV6-5; CDR3: CASTRDRANYGYTF; DNA: TGTGCCAGCACCAGGGACAGGGCTAACTATGGCTACACCTTC
D: TRBD1; size: -; J: TRBJ2-2; length: 14; V: TRBV7-9; CDR3: CASRTQGAAGELFF; DNA: TGTGCCAGCAGGACACAGGGGGCCGCCGGGGAGCTGTTTTTT
D: -; size: -; J: TRBJ2-3; length: 17; V: TRBV12-1; CDR3: CASSFTLAGGYTDTQYF; DNA: TGTGCCAGCAGCTTTACATTAGCGGGGGGGTACACAGATACGCAGTATTTT
D: TRBD1; size: once; J: TRBJ1-2; length: 14; V: TRBV27; CDR3: CASSLGQGNYGYTF; DNA: TGTGCCAGCAGTCTGGGACAGGGGAACTATGGCTACACCTTC
D: -; size: -; J: TRBJ2-7; length: 19; V: TRBV7-8; CDR3: CASSLRGGKAGSFGYEQYF; DNA: TGTGCCAGCAGCTTACGCGGCGGGAAAGCAGGGAGCTTCGGGTACGAGCAGTACTTC
D: -; size: -; J: TRBJ2-3; length: 16; V: TRBV6-1; CDR3: CASSEAFLPGTDTQYF; DNA: TGTGCCAGCAGTGAAGCCTTCCTCCCCGGCACAGATACGCAGTATTTT
D: -; size: -; J: TRBJ1-4; length: 9; V: TRBV21-1; CDR3: CAPNEKLFF; DNA: TGTGCCCCGAATGAAAAACTGTTTTTT
D: -; size: -; J: TRBJ1-1; length: 13; V: TRBV4-1; CDR3: CASSYTKHTEAFF; DNA: TGCGCCAGCAGCTACACCAAACATACTGAAGCTTTCTTT
D: TRBD2; size: -; J: TRBJ2-1; length: 17; V: TRBV10-2; CDR3: CASSTRPGRAGVNEQFF; DNA: TGCGCCAGCAGTACCCGCCCCGGAAGAGCGGGGGTCAATGAGCAGTTCTTC
D: TRBD2; size: -; J: TRBJ2-5; length: 16; V: TRBV5-4; CDR3: CASSAASGGGRETQYF; DNA: TGTGCCAGCAGCGCGGCTAGCGGGGGGGGGAGAGAGACCCAGTACTTC
D: TRBD1; size: -; J: TRBJ2-7; length: 14; V: TRBV7-9; CDR3: CASSSNGQGDEQYF; DNA: TGTGCCAGCAGCTCAAACGGACAGGGGGACGAGCAGTACTTC
D: -; size: once; J: TRBJ2-1; length: 16; V: TRBV18; CDR3: CASSPQARGGAGEQFF; DNA: TGTGCCAGCTCACCACAAGCGAGGGGGGGAGCCGGTGAGCAGTTCTTC
D: TRBD1; size: -; J: TRBJ1-4; length: 14; V: TRBV7-9; CDR3: CASSPGQGWEKLFF; DNA: TGTGCCAGCAGCCCGGGACAGGGTTGGGAAAAACTGTTTTTT
D: TRBD1; size: -; J: TRBJ1-6; length: 15; V: TRBV7-6; CDR3: CASSLGQGSSSPLHF; DNA: TGTGCCAGCAGCTTGGGACAGGGAAGTAGTTCACCCCTCCACTTT
D: -; size: -; J: TRBJ1-1; length: 15; V: TRBV7-2; CDR3: CASSLASVAGTEAFF; DNA: TGTGCCAGCAGCTTAGCATCTGTAGCGGGCACTGAAGCTTTCTTT
D: -; size: -; J: TRBJ2-6; length: 15; V: TRBV7-9; CDR3: CASTVSLDGANVLTF; DNA: TGTGCCAGCACCGTGTCTCTAGATGGGGCCAACGTCCTGACTTTC
D: -; size: -; J: TRBJ2-1; length: 14; V: TRBV6-1; CDR3: CASSKQTSWDEQFF; DNA: TGTGCCAGCAGTAAACAGACTAGTTGGGATGAGCAGTTCTTC
D: -; size: once; J: TRBJ1-2; length: 16; V: TRBV4-3; CDR3: CASSQDLMTGYYGYTF; DNA: TGCGCCAGCAGCCAAGATCTTATGACAGGATACTATGGCTACACCTTC
D: -; size: once; J: TRBJ1-2; length: 12; V: TRBV7-9; CDR3: CASSPRGSGYTF; DNA: TGTGCCAGCTCCCCACGGGGTTCCGGCTACACCTTC
D: TRBD1; size: -; J: TRBJ1-3; length: 15; V: TRBV5-1; CDR3: CASSLARGTGNTIYF; DNA: TGCGCCAGCAGCTTGGCCAGGGGGACTGGAAACACCATATATTTT
D: TRBD1; size: -; J: TRBJ1-2; length: 14; V: TRBV6-1; CDR3: CATDSADRGPGYTF; DNA: TGTGCCACCGACAGTGCGGACAGGGGGCCAGGCTACACCTTC
D: -; size: once; J: TRBJ1-1; length: 13; V: TRBV29-1; CDR3: CSVKGAGQTEAFF; DNA: TGCAGCGTCAAAGGGGCAGGGCAAACTGAAGCTTTCTTT
D: -; size: -; J: TRBJ2-7; length: 16; V: TRBV9; CDR3: CASSVATSGNIYEQYF; DNA: TGTGCCAGCAGCGTAGCTACGTCAGGGAACATCTACGAGCAGTACTTC
D: -; size: few; J: TRBJ1-6; length: 14; V: TRBV19; CDR3: CASSIGQGASPLHF; DNA: TGTGCCAGTAGTATAGGTCAGGGTGCTTCACCCCTCCACTTT
D: -; size: -; J: TRBJ2-3; length: 14; V: TRBV6-5; CDR3: CASSFAREVNTQYF; DNA: TGTGCCAGCAGTTTCGCAAGGGAGGTCAATACGCAGTATTTT
D: -; size: -; J: TRBJ1-2; length: 14; V: TRBV6-1; CDR3: CASSEVTTNYGYTF; DNA: TGTGCCAGCAGTGAAGTGACAACTAACTATGGCTACACCTTC
D: -; size: -; J: TRBJ2-3; length: 12; V: TRBV30; CDR3: CAWSSGADTQYF; DNA: TGTGCCTGGAGTTCAGGGGCAGATACGCAGTATTTT
D: TRBD1; size: once; J: TRBJ2-5; length: 17; V: TRBV10-3; CDR3: CAISEFGTGLWQETQYF; DNA: TGTGCCATCAGTGAGTTCGGGACAGGGCTGTGGCAAGAGACCCAGTACTTC
D: -; size: -; J: TRBJ1-6; length: 13; V: TRBV5-6; CDR3: CASSWEYNSPLHF; DNA: TGTGCCAGCAGCTGGGAGTATAATTCACCCCTCCACTTT
D: -; size: -; J: TRBJ2-1; length: 13; V: TRBV9; CDR3: CASSVASYNEQFF; DNA: TGTGCCAGCAGCGTAGCTAGCTACAATGAGCAGTTCTTC
D: TRBD2; size: -; J: TRBJ2-3; length: 18; V: TRBV7-2; CDR3: CASSLSNSGGVVPDTQYF; DNA: TGTGCCAGCAGCTTATCTAACAGCGGGGGGGTGGTACCAGATACGCAGTATTTT